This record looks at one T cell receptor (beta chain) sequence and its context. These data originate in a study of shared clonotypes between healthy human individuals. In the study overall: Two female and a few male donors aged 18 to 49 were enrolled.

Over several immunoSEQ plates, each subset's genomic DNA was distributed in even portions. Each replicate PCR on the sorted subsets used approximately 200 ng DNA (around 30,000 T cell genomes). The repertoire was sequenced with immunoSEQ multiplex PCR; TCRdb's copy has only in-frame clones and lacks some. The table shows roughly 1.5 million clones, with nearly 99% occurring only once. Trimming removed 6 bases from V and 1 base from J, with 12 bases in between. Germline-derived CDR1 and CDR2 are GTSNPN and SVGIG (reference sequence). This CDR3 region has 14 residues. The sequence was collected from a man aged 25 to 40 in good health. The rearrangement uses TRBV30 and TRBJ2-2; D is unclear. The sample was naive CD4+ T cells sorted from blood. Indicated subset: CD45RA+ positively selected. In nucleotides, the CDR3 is TGTGCCTGTAACACGGACGGGAACACCGGGGAGCTGTTTTTT. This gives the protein CACNTDGNTGELFF. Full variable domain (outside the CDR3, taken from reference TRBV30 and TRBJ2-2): SQTIHQWPATLVQPVGSPLSLECTVEGTSNPNLYWYRQAAGRGLQLLFYSVGIGQISSEVPQNLSASRPQDRQFILSSKKLLLSDSGFYLCACNTDGNTGELFFGEGSRLTVL.